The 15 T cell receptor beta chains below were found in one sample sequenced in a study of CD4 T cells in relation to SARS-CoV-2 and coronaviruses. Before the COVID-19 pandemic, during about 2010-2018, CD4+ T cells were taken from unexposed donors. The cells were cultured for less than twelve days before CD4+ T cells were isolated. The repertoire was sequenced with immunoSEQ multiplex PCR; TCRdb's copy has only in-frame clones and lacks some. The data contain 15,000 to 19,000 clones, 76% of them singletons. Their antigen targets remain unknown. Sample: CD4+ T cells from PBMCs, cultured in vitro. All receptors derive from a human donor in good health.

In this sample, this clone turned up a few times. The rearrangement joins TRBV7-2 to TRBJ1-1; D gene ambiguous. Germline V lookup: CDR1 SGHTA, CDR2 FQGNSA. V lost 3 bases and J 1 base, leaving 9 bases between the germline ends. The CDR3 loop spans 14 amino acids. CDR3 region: CASSFSRWNTEAFF. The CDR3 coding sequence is TGTGCCAGCAGCTTCAGCAGGTGGAACACTGAAGCTTTCTTT.

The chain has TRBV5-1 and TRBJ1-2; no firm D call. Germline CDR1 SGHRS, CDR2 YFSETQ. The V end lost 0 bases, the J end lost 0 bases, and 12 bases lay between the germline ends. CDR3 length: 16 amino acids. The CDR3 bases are TGCGCCAGCAGCTTGGGGGCAGACCTCACTAACTATGGCTACACCTTC. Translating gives CASSLGADLTNYGYTF.

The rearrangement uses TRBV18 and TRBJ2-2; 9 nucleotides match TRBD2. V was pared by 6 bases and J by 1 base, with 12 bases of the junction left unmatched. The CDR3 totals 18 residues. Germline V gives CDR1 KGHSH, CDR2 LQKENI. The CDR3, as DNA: TGTGCCAGCTCGCTCGCCCAGCCAGCGGGAGGGAACACCGGGGAGCTGTTTTTT. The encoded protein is CASSLAQPAGGNTGELFF.

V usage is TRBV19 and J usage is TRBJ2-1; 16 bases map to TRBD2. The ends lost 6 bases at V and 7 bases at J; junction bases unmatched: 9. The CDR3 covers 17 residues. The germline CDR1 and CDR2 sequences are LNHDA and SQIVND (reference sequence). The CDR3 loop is CASRLGLAGGPGNEQFF. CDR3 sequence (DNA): TGTGCCAGTAGGCTGGGACTAGCGGGAGGGCCGGGGAATGAGCAGTTCTTC. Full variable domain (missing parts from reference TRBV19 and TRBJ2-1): DGGITQSPKYLFRKEGQNVTLSCEQNLNHDAMYWYRQDPGQGLRLIYYSQIVNDFQKGDIAEGYSVSREKKESFPLTVTSAQKNPTAFYLCASRLGLAGGPGNEQFFGPGTRLTVL.

The CDR3 loop is CASSPLARTDTQYF. The CDR3 bases are TGTGCCAGCAGCCCCCTCGCGAGGACAGATACGCAGTATTTT. The chain recombines TRBV3-1 (or the pseudogene TRBV3-2) with TRBJ2-3; no reliable D call. The V end lost 4 bases, the J end lost 3 bases, and 11 bases lay between the germline ends. Germline assignment: CDR1 LGHDT and CDR2 YNNKEL (reference sequence). The CDR3 loop spans 14 amino acids.

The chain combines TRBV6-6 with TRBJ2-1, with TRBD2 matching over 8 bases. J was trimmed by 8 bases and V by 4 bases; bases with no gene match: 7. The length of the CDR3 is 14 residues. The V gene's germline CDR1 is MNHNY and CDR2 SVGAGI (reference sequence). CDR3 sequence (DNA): TGTGCCAGCAGTTCCCGGGGGGGGAACGATGAGCAGTTCTTC. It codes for CASSSRGGNDEQFF.

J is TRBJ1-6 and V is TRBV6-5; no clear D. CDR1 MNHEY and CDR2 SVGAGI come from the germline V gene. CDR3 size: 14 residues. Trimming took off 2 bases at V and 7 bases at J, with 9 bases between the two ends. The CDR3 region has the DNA TGTGCCAGCAGTTACGAGGTAGCCAATTCACCCCTCCACTTT. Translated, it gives CASSYEVANSPLHF.

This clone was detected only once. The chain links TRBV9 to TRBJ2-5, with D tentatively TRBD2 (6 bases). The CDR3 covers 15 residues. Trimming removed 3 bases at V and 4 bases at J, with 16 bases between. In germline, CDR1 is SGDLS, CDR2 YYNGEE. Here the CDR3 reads CASSAGGLEGETQYF. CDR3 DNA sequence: TGTGCCAGCAGCGCTGGGGGTTTGGAGGGAGAGACCCAGTACTTC.

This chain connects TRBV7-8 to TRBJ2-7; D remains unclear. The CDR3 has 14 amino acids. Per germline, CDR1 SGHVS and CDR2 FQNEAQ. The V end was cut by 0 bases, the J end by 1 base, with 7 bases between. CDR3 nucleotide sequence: TGTGCCAGCAGCTTAGCATCGAGTTCCTACGAGCAGTACTTC. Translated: CASSLASSSYEQYF.

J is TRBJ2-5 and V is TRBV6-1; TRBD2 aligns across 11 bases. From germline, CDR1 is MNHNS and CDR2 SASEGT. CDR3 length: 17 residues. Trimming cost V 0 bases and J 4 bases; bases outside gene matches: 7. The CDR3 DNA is TGTGCCAGCAGTGAAGCCCAACTAGCGGGAGCGCGAGAGACCCAGTACTTC. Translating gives CASSEAQLAGARETQYF.

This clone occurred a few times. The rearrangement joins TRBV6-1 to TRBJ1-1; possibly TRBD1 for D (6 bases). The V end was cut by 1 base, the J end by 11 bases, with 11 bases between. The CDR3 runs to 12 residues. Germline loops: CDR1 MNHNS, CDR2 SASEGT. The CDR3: CASSEGGGRAFF. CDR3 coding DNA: TGTGCCAGCAGTGAAGGAGGGGGGCGGGCTTTCTTT.

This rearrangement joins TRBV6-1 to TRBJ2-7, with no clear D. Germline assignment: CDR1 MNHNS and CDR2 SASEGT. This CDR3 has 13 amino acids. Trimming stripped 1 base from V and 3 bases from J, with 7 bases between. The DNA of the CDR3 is TGTGCCAGCAGTGAAGGTAGCTACTACGAGCAGTACTTC. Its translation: CASSEGSYYEQYF.

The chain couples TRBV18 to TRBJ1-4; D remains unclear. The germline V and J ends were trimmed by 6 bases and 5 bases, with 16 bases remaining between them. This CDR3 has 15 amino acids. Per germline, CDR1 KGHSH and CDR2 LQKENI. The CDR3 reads CASSPPSSSNEKLFF. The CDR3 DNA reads TGTGCCAGCTCCCCGCCGTCCAGCTCCAATGAAAAACTGTTTTTT. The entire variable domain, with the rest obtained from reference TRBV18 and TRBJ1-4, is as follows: NAGVMQNPRHLVRRRGQEARLRCSPMKGHSHVYWYRQLPEEGLKFMVYLQKENIIDESGMPKERFSAEFPKEGPSILRIQQVVRGDSAAYFCASSPPSSSNEKLFFGSGTQLSVL.

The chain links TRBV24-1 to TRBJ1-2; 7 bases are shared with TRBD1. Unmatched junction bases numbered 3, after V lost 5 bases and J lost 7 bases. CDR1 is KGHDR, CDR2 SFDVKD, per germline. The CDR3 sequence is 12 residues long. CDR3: CATSAGQLGYTF. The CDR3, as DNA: TGTGCCACCAGTGCGGGACAGCTTGGCTACACCTTC.

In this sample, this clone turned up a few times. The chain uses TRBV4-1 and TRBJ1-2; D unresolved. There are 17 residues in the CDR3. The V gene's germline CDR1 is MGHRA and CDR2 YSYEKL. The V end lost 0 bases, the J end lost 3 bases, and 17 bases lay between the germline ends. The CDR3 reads CASSQDIGRADHYGYTF. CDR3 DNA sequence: TGCGCCAGCAGCCAAGATATCGGTAGGGCCGATCACTATGGCTACACCTTC.